The next 20 T cell receptor beta chains were all read from a single sample in a study of blood T cells in healthy people across ages. A second about 7 to 11 cycle PCR used barcoded and J-beta primers. TCRdb used MiXCR to reprocess the 5' RACE reads, holding one entry per CDR3 protein. The table lists 1,300,000 or so distinct CDR3 sequences, approximately 59% of them singletons. Source material: blood. These receptors were taken from a man younger than 30 in good health.

This CDR3 reads CASSQDVGLLRGYTF. Here the CDR3 DNA reads TGCGCCAGCAGCCAAGACGTCGGCCTCCTCCGAGGCTACACCTTC. This rearrangement joins TRBV4-3 to TRBJ1-2; D call uncertain. From germline, CDR1 is LGHNA and CDR2 YSLEER. V was trimmed by 0 bases and J by 8 bases, leaving 16 bases between them. The CDR3 totals 15 residues.

Of note for this clonotype: The junction departs from germline at one end; a sequencing error may be responsible. The J gene is TRBJ2-1, the V gene TRBV4-3; possible D gene TRBD1, 6 bases. CDR3 size: 15 residues. Germline V gene data show CDR1 as LGHNA and CDR2 as YSLEER. The CDR3 region is CASSQEPGQGNGQFF. Here the CDR3 DNA reads TGCGCCAGCAGCCAAGAGCCGGGACAAGGTAATGGGCAGTTCTTC.

Only a few counts were recorded for this clonotype. The V gene is TRBV12-3 or TRBV12-4, the J gene TRBJ1-1; D not resolved. Trimming stripped 6 bases from V and 2 bases from J, with 7 bases between. The CDR3 is made up of 12 amino acids. The CDR3 loop reads CASRVKNTEAFF. CDR3 bases: TGTGCCAGCAGGGTAAAAAACACTGAAGCTTTCTTT.

This clonotype was counted a few times. The V gene is TRBV29-1, the J gene TRBJ2-7; possible D gene TRBD2, 6 bases. CDR3 length equals 12 residues. Germline CDR1 is SQVTM and CDR2 is ANQGSEA. V lost 4 bases to trimming and J lost 7 bases, with 14 bases between them. The CDR3 DNA reads TGCAGCGTTGGACCGGGAGACGGGGAGCAGTACTTC. Its translation: CSVGPGDGEQYF.

Details on this clonotype: A junction end diverges from the germline sequence, so it may reflect a read error. The chain joins TRBV15 to TRBJ2-1; unclear D gene. Germline CDR1 reads LNHNV; CDR2 reads YYDKDF (reference sequence). The CDR3 totals 12 residues. The CDR3 nucleotides are TGTGCCACCAGCAGAGGTTGGGGTGAGCAGGTCTTC. Translation gives CATSRGWGEQVF.

This clonotype has a count of ten or more. V and J are TRBV29-1 and TRBJ1-2; 7 positions agree with TRBD1. This CDR3 comprises 14 residues. CDR1 and CDR2 (germline): SQVTM, ANQGSEA. V lost 4 bases to trimming and J lost 3 bases; unmatched junction nucleotides: 8. CDR3 region: CSVVQTGADYGYTF. As DNA, the CDR3 is TGCAGCGTTGTGCAAACAGGGGCCGACTATGGCTACACCTTC. Looking up the rest from reference TRBV29-1 and TRBJ1-2 gives the full variable domain: SAVISQKPSRDICQRGTSLTIQCQVDSQVTMMFWYRQQPGQSLTLIATANQGSEATYESGFVIDKFPISRPNLTFSTLTVSNMSPEDSSIYLCSVVQTGADYGYTFGSGTRLTVV.

The V gene is TRBV28, the J gene TRBJ2-3; possibly TRBD2 for D (6 bases). The CDR3 loop spans 13 amino acids. Germline loops: CDR1 MDHEN, CDR2 SYDVKM. The germline V and J ends were trimmed by 6 bases and 2 bases, with 9 bases remaining between them. CDR3 residues: CASSSGPTDTQYF. CDR3 bases: TGTGCCAGCAGCAGCGGGCCCACAGATACGCAGTATTTT.

This clonotype has a single count. The genes are TRBV10-3 and TRBJ2-3; D ambiguous. Trimming removed 1 base at V and 0 bases at J, with 8 bases between. This CDR3 has 15 residues. Germline V gene lookup returns CDR1 ENHRY and CDR2 SYGVKD. This CDR3 reads CAISEFGHSTDTQYF. In DNA, the CDR3 is TGTGCCATCAGTGAGTTCGGCCATAGCACAGATACGCAGTATTTT.

The V gene is TRBV28, the J gene TRBJ2-2, with 12 nucleotides matching TRBD2. Germline V lookup: CDR1 MDHEN, CDR2 SYDVKM. This CDR3 region has 16 residues. The J segment lost 7 bases and the V segment lost 2 bases, leaving 5 bases of the junction unmatched. The CDR3 DNA sequence: TGTGCCAGCAGTTTAGGACTAGCGGGGACCGGCGGGGAGCTGTTTTTT. Translating it yields CASSLGLAGTGGELFF.

This chain links TRBV29-1 with TRBJ2-2; 7 bases are a match to TRBD1. There are 13 residues in the CDR3. Germline assignment: CDR1 SQVTM and CDR2 ANQGSEA. With 8 bases clipped from V and 0 bases from J, the junction kept 3 bases outside the gene matches. In DNA form, the CDR3 reads TGCAGCTGGACAGGTTCGAACACCGGGGAGCTGTTTTTT. It encodes CSWTGSNTGELFF.

The chain joins TRBV20-1 to TRBJ2-7; 8 nucleotides match TRBD2. The CDR3 runs to 15 residues. Unmatched junction bases numbered 10, after V lost 2 bases and J lost 4 bases. Germline V lookup: CDR1 DFQATT, CDR2 SNEGSKA (reference sequence). CDR3 in amino acids: CSARSGSGISYEQYF. CDR3 DNA: TGCAGTGCTAGATCGGGTAGCGGGATATCTTACGAGCAGTACTTC.

V usage is TRBV6-2 or TRBV6-3 and J usage is TRBJ2-4; D uncertain. V was pared by 5 bases and J by 6 bases, with 14 bases between. The CDR3 runs 14 residues. Germline V gene lookup returns CDR1 MNHEY and CDR2 SVGEGT. The CDR3 sequence: CASSDPNELNIQYF. CDR3 DNA sequence: TGTGCCAGCAGTGACCCCAACGAGCTAAACATTCAGTACTTC.

The chain employs TRBV7-6 and TRBJ2-1; D may correspond to TRBD1 or TRBD2 (8 bases each). Germline loops: CDR1 SGHVS, CDR2 FNYEAQ. This CDR3 has 22 residues. V lost 1 base and J lost 2, with 30 bases in between. Here the CDR3 DNA reads TGTGCCAGCAGCTTAGAAACAGAGTGGACAGGGATTAGCGGGATTCCCTACAATGAGCAGTTCTTC. This encodes CASSLETEWTGISGIPYNEQFF.

The gene calls are TRBV11-2 and TRBJ1-6, with 9 bases identical to TRBD1. V lost 1 base and J lost 8; bases outside the gene matches: 6. Germline values: CDR1 SGHAT, CDR2 FQNNGV. The CDR3 has 16 amino acids. The CDR3 sequence is CASSLGTGDSDSPLHF. CDR3 nucleotide sequence: TGTGCCAGCAGCTTAGGGACAGGGGACTCCGATTCACCCCTCCACTTT.

This sequence joins TRBV27 and TRBJ1-2; D is undetermined. Trimming left V 6 bases short and J 6 bases short, with 11 bases between. The CDR3 has 12 residues. Germline assignment: CDR1 MNHEY and CDR2 SMNVEV (reference sequence). CDR3 coding DNA: TGTGCCAGCAGCCGTCGCGGGAATGGCTACACCTTC. Its protein product is CASSRRGNGYTF.

The DNA for the CDR3 is TGTGCCAGCAGTGGCGGGGGGCCCATTTGGGAGCAGTTCTTC. This encodes CASSGGGPIWEQFF. This chain joins TRBV27 and TRBJ2-1, with TRBD2 identical over 8 bases. Germline V lookup: CDR1 MNHEY, CDR2 SMNVEV (reference sequence). V lost 5 bases and J lost 10; bases outside the gene matches: 10. The CDR3 contains 14 residues.

This chain connects TRBV7-9 to TRBJ1-2; 8 bases fit TRBD1. Germline V gene data show CDR1 as SEHNR and CDR2 as FQNEAQ (reference sequence). This CDR3 spans 15 amino acids. V was clipped by 7 bases and J by 4 bases; unmatched bases: 11. CDR3 loop: CASIPTGQELYGYTF. The CDR3 DNA reads as TGTGCCAGCATCCCCACGGGACAGGAGCTCTATGGCTACACCTTC. Full variable domain (missing parts from reference TRBV7-9 and TRBJ1-2): DTGVSQNPRHKITKRGQNVTFRCDPISEHNRLYWYRQTLGQGPEFLTYFQNEAQLEKSRLLSDRFSAERPKGSFSTLEIQRTEQGDSAMYLCASIPTGQELYGYTFGSGTRLTVV.

The CDR3 region has the DNA TGTGCCAGCAATCTAGTCGGACAGGGAGTAACTGAAGCTTTCTTT. It encodes CASNLVGQGVTEAFF. The genes are TRBV12-3 or TRBV12-4 and TRBJ1-1; 8 bases fit TRBD1. The CDR3 sequence is 15 residues long. The trim removed 7 bases at V and 5 bases at J, leaving 12 bases unmatched.

This clonotype was detected only once. The chain is built from TRBV5-1 and TRBJ2-3; 10 positions match TRBD1. From germline, CDR1 is SGHRS and CDR2 YFSETQ. The CDR3 extends over 16 amino acids. The ends lost 4 bases at V and 3 bases at J; junction bases unmatched: 8. The CDR3 nucleotides are TGCGCCAGCAGCGTCCCGGGACAGGGGTGGACAGATACGCAGTATTTT. Translated, it gives CASSVPGQGWTDTQYF.

This clonotype occurred a few times. The rearrangement joins TRBV15 to TRBJ2-3; 13 nucleotides align to TRBD2. The V gene end was trimmed by 9 bases and the J gene end by 2 bases; junction bases not matched to a gene: 5. The CDR3 runs to 15 residues. In germline, CDR1 is LNHNV, CDR2 YYDKDF (reference sequence). The CDR3 spells CATTSGRSFTDTQYF. CDR3 coding DNA: TGTGCCACGACTAGCGGGAGGTCTTTCACAGATACGCAGTATTTT. The full variable domain, completed using reference TRBV15 and TRBJ2-3, is DAMVIQNPRYQVTQFGKPVTLSCSQTLNHNVMYWYQQKSSQAPKLLFHYYDKDFNNEADTPDNFQSRRPNTSFCFLDIRSPGLGDTAMYLCATTSGRSFTDTQYFGPGTRLTVL.